This TCR beta chain derives from a study of T cell responses to AZD1222 COVID-19 vaccine. Only in-frame clones appear in the TCRdb table, and some are missing; sequencing was by immunoSEQ multiplex PCR. The sample consists of some 89,000 clones, roughly nine tenths of them appearing once. Findings of the study overall: Clonal diversity was possibly underestimated, and the donors were mostly white British, with more females. Repertoires were obtained only post-peak T cell response.

This CDR3 has 15 amino acids. V lost 5 bases to trimming and J lost 6 bases; unmatched junction nucleotides: 7. Germline CDR1 and CDR2: SEHNR and FQNEAQ (reference sequence). In its sample, this clone was seen a few times. Its antigen is currently unknown. This chain connects TRBV7-9 to TRBJ2-2; 9 nucleotides agree with TRBD1. Sequencing was performed on peripheral blood, taken on day 0 of AZD1222 vaccination. The origin of this receptor is an adult in good health. In DNA, the CDR3 is TGTGCCAGCAGCGGCGGGACAGGGAATCCCGGGGAGCTGTTTTTT. Protein sequence: CASSGGTGNPGELFF.